This T cell receptor beta chain came from a study of cytomegalovirus exposure and HLA in healthy donors. Study-wide results and caveats: Altogether, 150 to 200 TCR beta chains were recorded as cytomegalovirus-associated. Whilst most TCR sequences proved rare, a subset of public TCRs occurred across many donors.

Profiled with immunoSEQ multiplex PCR; TCRdb holds only in-frame clones, not every one. The sample lists about 240,000 clones, 75% to 90% seen once, with 1.2% in the top ten. Note on this clone: The antigen is unknown.

The ends were cut back, 0 bases at V and 0 bases at J, with 11 bases in the middle. Germline CDR1 and CDR2: ENHRY and SYGVKD. The CDR3 is made up of 16 amino acids. The V call is TRBV10-3, the J call TRBJ2-5, with TRBD2 as a possible D gene (5 bases). Sequenced: PBMCs. The clonotype was recovered from a woman in her thirties in good health and CMV-seropositive. Here the CDR3 DNA reads TGTGCCATCAGTGAGTCGGGTTGGGAGCACCAAGAGACCCAGTACTTC. Translating it yields CAISESGWEHQETQYF.